Shown below are 15 T cell receptor beta chains from a single sample sequenced in a study of cytomegalovirus exposure and HLA in healthy donors. Primers included in the PCR were 60 Vbeta and 13 Jbeta primers. The protocol was immunoSEQ multiplex PCR, while the TCRdb copy is restricted to in-frame clones and leaves out a portion. The top ten clones hold 2% of a sample with over 85,000 clones, around three quarters of them seen once. What was sequenced was PBMCs. The receptors were gathered from a man aged 35-49 years in good health and CMV-seronegative.

This chain connects TRBV4-3 to TRBJ1-2, with a weak D call TRBD1 (5 bases). Germline CDR1 LGHNA, CDR2 YSLEER. Trimming removed 0 bases from V and 4 bases from J, with 9 bases in between. The CDR3 loop spans 14 amino acids. Here the CDR3 reads CASSQDGGGYGYTF. CDR3 DNA sequence: TGCGCCAGCAGCCAAGATGGGGGAGGCTATGGCTACACCTTC.

This clone was counted a few times. The identical CDR3 is also encoded by other nucleotide sequences in the sample. The genes are TRBV4-1 and TRBJ2-1; the match to TRBD1 covers 9 bases. Germline CDR1 reads MGHRA; CDR2 reads YSYEKL. This CDR3 contains 14 residues. The V and J ends lost 3 bases and 7 bases, in that order; junction bases with no gene match: 4. The CDR3 DNA sequence: TGCGCCAGCAGCCAGGGACAGGGTACGAATGAGCAGTTCTTC. Translated: CASSQGQGTNEQFF.

The V call is TRBV27, the J call TRBJ1-2; D remains unclear. Trimming shortened V by 5 bases and J by 1 base, and 5 bases separated the two germline ends. This CDR3 comprises 12 residues. CDR1 MNHEY and CDR2 SMNVEV come from the germline V gene (reference sequence). This CDR3 reads CASSPLNYGYTF. CDR3 in DNA: TGTGCCAGCAGTCCCCTTAACTATGGCTACACCTTC.

J is TRBJ2-3 and V is TRBV9; D may be TRBD2 (6 bases). The V end lost 3 bases, the J end lost 1 base, and 18 bases lay between the germline ends. Germline V gene lookup returns CDR1 SGDLS and CDR2 YYNGEE. The CDR3 totals 17 residues. The CDR3 nucleotides read TGTGCCAGCAGCGCCCCCCCCACTAGGGAGGGCACAGATACGCAGTATTTT. Its translation: CASSAPPTREGTDTQYF.

The rearrangement joins TRBV2 to TRBJ1-1, with 8 bases identical to TRBD1. Germline V gene sequence: CDR1 SNHLY, CDR2 FYNNEI. The CDR3 runs to 13 residues. Germline trimming cut 7 bases from V and 5 bases from J; bases unmatched to any gene: 6. CDR3 sequence (DNA): TGTGCCAGCACAGGGGGCTCAGGGACTGAAGCTTTCTTT. Translated: CASTGGSGTEAFF.

The rearrangement joins TRBV4-3 to TRBJ1-2; 8 bases agree with TRBD1. Germline assignment: CDR1 LGHNA and CDR2 YSLEER. The CDR3 is 15 residues long. Trimming removed 2 bases from V and 2 bases from J; junction bases left unmatched: 4. The CDR3: CASSQLTGANYGYTF. CDR3 bases: TGCGCCAGCAGCCAACTGACAGGGGCCAACTATGGCTACACCTTC.

The table lists this clone with a few counts. The rearrangement joins TRBV27 to TRBJ2-7; tentatively, D is TRBD2 (7 bases). CDR3 length equals 13 residues. CDR1 is MNHEY, CDR2 SMNVEV, per germline (reference sequence). Trimming cost V 6 bases and J 2 bases, with 11 bases left between them. The CDR3 is CASRGGATYEQYF. CDR3 DNA: TGTGCCAGCAGGGGGGGGGCGACCTACGAGCAGTACTTC.

The CDR3 here is CASSVSRYEQFF. The CDR3 DNA sequence: TGTGCCAGCAGTGTTAGTAGATATGAGCAGTTCTTC. The chain is built from TRBV6-1 and TRBJ2-1; D gene ambiguous. Germline V gene lookup returns CDR1 MNHNS and CDR2 SASEGT. The CDR3 runs to 12 residues. V lost 4 bases, J lost 8 bases, and 9 bases lay in between.

V gene TRBV2 combines with J gene TRBJ2-5; perhaps TRBD2 as D (6 bases). The CDR3 is made up of 14 amino acids. Germline V gives CDR1 SNHLY, CDR2 FYNNEI. The V gene lost 7 bases and the J gene lost 1 base, with 13 bases spanning the gap. The CDR3, as DNA: TGTGCCAGCAACAGCGGAGGGCTCCAAGAGACCCAGTACTTC. Encoded protein: CASNSGGLQETQYF.

The chain combines TRBV6-5 with TRBJ1-2; 8 nucleotides agree with TRBD1. The CDR3 has 15 residues. Trimming at V came to 7 bases and at J to 2 bases, leaving 9 bases not matched to a gene. CDR1 is MNHEY, CDR2 SVGAGI, per germline. The CDR3, as DNA: TGTGCCAGCACTCAAGGGGCAGGGGGCAACTATGGCTACACCTTC. Translating gives CASTQGAGGNYGYTF.

The rearrangement uses TRBV27 and TRBJ1-2; TRBD1 matches 8 bases. V dropped 4 bases and J dropped 4; count of bases not matched to a gene: 11. This CDR3 spans 16 amino acids. Germline V gene lookup returns CDR1 MNHEY and CDR2 SMNVEV (reference sequence). The DNA of the CDR3 is TGTGCCAGCAGTTCAGGACTAACAGGGGGGGTCTATGGCTACACCTTC. Translating it yields CASSSGLTGGVYGYTF.

This chain connects TRBV4-3 to TRBJ2-1; TRBD2 is a possible D gene (6 bases). V gave up 4 bases and J gave up 0 bases, with 16 bases separating them. Germline assignment: CDR1 LGHNA and CDR2 YSLEER. This CDR3 is 17 amino acids long. The CDR3: CASSPKGGASSYNEQFF. The CDR3 DNA sequence: TGCGCCAGCAGCCCTAAAGGCGGGGCTAGCTCCTACAATGAGCAGTTCTTC.

The V gene is TRBV28, the J gene TRBJ2-7; TRBD2 matches 7 bases. The CDR3 loop spans 13 amino acids. Germline trimming cut 2 bases from V and 4 bases from J; bases unmatched to any gene: 2. CDR1 and CDR2 (germline): MDHEN, SYDVKM. The CDR3 nucleotides read TGTGCCAGCAGTTTACGGGGGGTGTACGAGCAGTACTTC. It specifies CASSLRGVYEQYF.

The J gene is TRBJ2-6, the V gene TRBV5-1; D is unresolved. V lost 6 bases and J 2 bases, leaving 9 bases between the germline ends. There are 14 residues in the CDR3. Germline-derived CDR1 and CDR2 are SGHRS and YFSETQ. CDR3 residues: CASKTQPGANVLTF. The CDR3 nucleotides read TGCGCCAGCAAGACTCAGCCTGGGGCCAACGTCCTGACTTTC.

The chain recombines TRBV19 with TRBJ2-1; 7 nucleotides align to TRBD2. This CDR3 spans 12 amino acids. Germline CDR1 and CDR2: LNHDA and SQIVND (reference sequence). The trim removed 3 bases at V and 12 bases at J, leaving 5 bases unmatched. The CDR3 region is CASSIGGRGQFF. The CDR3 DNA sequence: TGTGCCAGTAGTATTGGCGGGAGAGGGCAGTTCTTC.